The 23 T cell receptor beta chains below come from one sample, sequenced in a study of technical replicates of blood from a few donors. TCRdb's table, derived via immunoSEQ multiplex PCR, lists solely in-frame clones and lacks some. The sample has tens of thousands of clones, 93% seen once; the top ten hold roughly 0.26%. Material: T cells isolated from PBMCs. The receptors were gathered from a human donor in good health.

V gene TRBV4-1 combines with J gene TRBJ2-3; perhaps TRBD2 as D (5 bases). The germline gives CDR1 MGHRA, CDR2 YSYEKL. This CDR3 contains 14 residues. Trimming removed 0 bases at V and 6 bases at J, with 10 bases between. CDR3 bases: TGCGCCAGCAGCCAAGATGAGCCTAGCGATACGCAGTATTTT. Its protein product is CASSQDEPSDTQYF.

This clone was observed once. The chain couples TRBV5-6 to TRBJ2-2, with D possibly TRBD2 on 5 matching bases. Per germline, CDR1 SGHDT and CDR2 YYEEEE. Trimming took off 2 bases at V and 4 bases at J, with 9 bases between the two ends. The CDR3 covers 14 residues. The DNA for the CDR3 is TGTGCCAGCAGCTTCGGGATTTTCACCGGGGAGCTGTTTTTT. Translation: CASSFGIFTGELFF.

This sequence joins TRBV13 and TRBJ1-2; no reliable D call. This CDR3 region has 13 residues. Germline CDR1 PRHDT, CDR2 FYEKMQ (reference sequence). V lost 2 bases and J lost 8, with 12 bases in between. CDR3 in DNA: TGTGCCAGCAGCTTACTCTCGAATAGAGGCTACACCTTC. Translated: CASSLLSNRGYTF.

V gene TRBV28 combines with J gene TRBJ2-3; 8 positions agree with TRBD2. The CDR3 covers 17 residues. J was trimmed by 2 bases and V by 4 bases; bases with no gene match: 11. Germline-derived CDR1 and CDR2 are MDHEN and SYDVKM. The CDR3 DNA sequence: TGTGCCAGCAGTTCCTCACCTTGGACTAGCCCCACAGATACGCAGTATTTT. It is translated as CASSSSPWTSPTDTQYF. The full variable domain, with the rest looked up from reference TRBV28 and TRBJ2-3, is DVKVTQSSRYLVKRTGEKVFLECVQDMDHENMFWYRQDPGLGLRLIYFSYDVKMKEKGDIPEGYSVSREKKERFSLILESASTNQTSMYLCASSSSPWTSPTDTQYFGPGTRLTVL.

The J gene is TRBJ1-1, the V gene TRBV5-1; a weak D match, TRBD1 (6 bases). Deletions cut 2 bases from V and 7 bases from J, with 9 bases between. The CDR3 has 12 amino acids. The germline V gene has CDR1 SGHRS and CDR2 YFSETQ. The CDR3 DNA sequence: TGCGCCAGCAGCTTAGAAGGGGGTGAAGCTTTCTTT. Amino acids: CASSLEGGEAFF.

CDR3 coding DNA: TGTGCCAGCAGCCCGTCGGGAGAGACCCAGTACTTC. Translated: CASSPSGETQYF. This chain links TRBV6-6 with TRBJ2-5; D gene ambiguous. Germline CDR1 and CDR2: MNHNY and SVGAGI (reference sequence). V shed 6 bases and J shed 4 bases, with 9 bases lying between them. The CDR3 has 12 residues.

This clone was seen just once. V and J are TRBV27 and TRBJ1-2; weak D call: TRBD1 (6 bases). CDR1 and CDR2 (germline): MNHEY, SMNVEV (reference sequence). The CDR3 contains 13 residues. V lost 6 bases to trimming and J lost 8 bases, with 16 bases between them. CDR3 nucleotide sequence: TGTGCCAGCAGGAGGGGACCAGGGGACGGCTACACCTTC. Its translation is CASRRGPGDGYTF.

The J gene is TRBJ2-6, the V gene TRBV27; a possible D gene is TRBD1 (6 bases). Trimming cost V 5 bases and J 2 bases, with 13 bases left between them. This CDR3 spans 16 amino acids. CDR1 and CDR2 from the germline V gene are MNHEY and SMNVEV (reference sequence). CDR3 sequence (DNA): TGTGCCAGCAGTGCCCAGGGGACCCCTGGGGCCAACGTCCTGACTTTC. Translating it yields CASSAQGTPGANVLTF.

V is TRBV5-1 and J is TRBJ2-7; 14 nucleotides agree with TRBD2. Losses at the gene ends were 3 bases for V and 5 bases for J; bases not matched to a gene: 4. CDR1 is SGHRS and CDR2 is YFSETQ in the germline V gene. The length of the CDR3 is 15 residues. The CDR3 sequence: CASSSGTSGGDEQYF. The CDR3 DNA follows: TGCGCCAGCAGCTCCGGGACTAGCGGGGGCGACGAGCAGTACTTC.

This clone was recorded only once. The V call is TRBV6-5, the J call TRBJ2-7; TRBD1 matches at 8 bases. Germline V lookup: CDR1 MNHEY, CDR2 SVGAGI. J gave up 0 bases and V 6 bases, and 7 bases lay outside the gene matches. The CDR3 runs to 15 residues. The chain's CDR3 is CASRPTGGYSYEQYF. CDR3 coding DNA: TGTGCCAGCAGGCCTACAGGGGGGTACTCCTACGAGCAGTACTTC.

The V call is TRBV27, the J call TRBJ1-1; D gene uncertain. V lost 5 bases to trimming and J lost 4 bases, with 14 bases between them. CDR1 MNHEY and CDR2 SMNVEV come from the germline V gene (reference sequence). The CDR3 covers 14 residues. The CDR3 bases are TGTGCCAGCAGTCCCCTAGTGCTGGGCACTGAAGCTTTCTTT. As protein: CASSPLVLGTEAFF.

The rearrangement joins TRBV9 to TRBJ2-2; 10 bases are shared with TRBD2. Germline loops: CDR1 SGDLS, CDR2 YYNGEE. The CDR3 totals 15 residues. Unmatched junction bases numbered 4, after V lost 5 bases and J lost 3 bases. CDR3 sequence reads: CASRAGGRHTGELFF. CDR3 nucleotide sequence: TGTGCCAGCAGAGCGGGGGGGCGCCACACCGGGGAGCTGTTTTTT.

The chain employs TRBV7-8 and TRBJ1-5; 7 bases line up with TRBD1. Germline CDR1 and CDR2: SGHVS and FQNEAQ. V lost 3 bases, J lost 4 bases, and 12 bases stayed unmatched. The CDR3 has 17 amino acids. CDR3 in amino acids: CASSLSLTGNPNQPQHF. The CDR3 DNA reads TGTGCCAGCAGCTTGTCACTGACAGGGAATCCAAATCAGCCCCAGCATTTT.

The chain couples TRBV9 to TRBJ2-7; 9 bases match TRBD2. CDR1 SGDLS and CDR2 YYNGEE come from the germline V gene. With V trimmed by 2 bases and J by 2 bases, 2 bases remained unmatched. This CDR3 contains 14 residues. The CDR3 protein is CASSVSGGTYEQYF. The CDR3 nucleotides are TGTGCCAGCAGCGTTAGCGGGGGAACCTACGAGCAGTACTTC.

The rearrangement links TRBV10-3 to TRBJ1-1; D call uncertain. The CDR3 runs 16 residues. The germline CDR1 and CDR2 sequences are ENHRY and SYGVKD. The ends were cut back, 2 bases at V and 1 base at J, with 14 bases in the middle. CDR3 amino acids: CAISERGGEKNTEAFF. In DNA form, the CDR3 reads TGTGCCATCAGTGAGCGTGGCGGGGAGAAGAACACTGAAGCTTTCTTT.

The chain carries TRBV7-9 and TRBJ2-1, with 11 bases aligning to TRBD2. The CDR3 length is 17 residues. Trimming removed 3 bases from V and 4 bases from J; junction bases left unmatched: 8. Germline V lookup: CDR1 SEHNR, CDR2 FQNEAQ (reference sequence). In nucleotides, the CDR3 is TGTGCCAGCAGCTTGCGGCTTGCTAGCGGGAGGTACAATGAGCAGTTCTTC. It translates to CASSLRLASGRYNEQFF. Using reference TRBV7-9 and TRBJ2-1 for the parts outside the CDR3, the full variable domain is DTGVSQNPRHKITKRGQNVTFRCDPISEHNRLYWYRQTLGQGPEFLTYFQNEAQLEKSRLLSDRFSAERPKGSFSTLEIQRTEQGDSAMYLCASSLRLASGRYNEQFFGPGTRLTVL.

This clone was recorded a few times. This chain joins TRBV5-4 and TRBJ2-7; TRBD1 aligns across 7 bases. There are 14 residues in the CDR3. The V segment lost 2 bases and the J segment 6 bases; nucleotides outside the gene matches: 8. Germline V gives CDR1 SGHNT, CDR2 YYREEE (reference sequence). The CDR3 loop reads CASSFPQGGGEQYF. The CDR3 region has the DNA TGTGCCAGCAGCTTTCCTCAAGGGGGCGGCGAGCAGTACTTC.

This chain links TRBV5-6 with TRBJ2-2; D call uncertain. This CDR3 has 12 residues. CDR1 and CDR2 (germline): SGHDT, YYEEEE. V was clipped by 3 bases and J by 3 bases, with 3 bases between them. The CDR3 spells CASSYYTGELFF. In nucleotides, the CDR3 is TGTGCCAGCAGCTACTACACCGGGGAGCTGTTTTTT.

The chain combines TRBV4-1 with TRBJ1-1; tentative D call: TRBD1 (5 bases). This CDR3 spans 13 amino acids. The V end was cut by 1 base, the J end by 5 bases, with 8 bases between. Germline-derived CDR1 and CDR2 are MGHRA and YSYEKL. CDR3 sequence reads: CASSQAGNTEAFF. As DNA, the CDR3 is TGCGCCAGCAGCCAAGCAGGGAATACTGAAGCTTTCTTT.

This rearrangement joins TRBV4-1 to TRBJ2-1, with 10 positions matching TRBD2. CDR1 is MGHRA, CDR2 YSYEKL, per germline. Trimming removed 1 base from V and 0 bases from J; junction bases left unmatched: 12. This CDR3 has 20 amino acids. CDR3: CASSQGRGTSESISYNEQFF. DNA for the CDR3: TGCGCCAGCAGCCAAGGAAGGGGGACTAGCGAAAGTATCTCCTACAATGAGCAGTTCTTC.

This chain joins TRBV6-5 and TRBJ1-2; 7 nucleotides align to TRBD1. CDR1 and CDR2 from the germline V gene are MNHEY and SVGAGI. The CDR3 loop spans 13 amino acids. V was clipped by 4 bases and J by 8 bases; unmatched bases: 7. The CDR3 DNA reads TGTGCCAGCAGTTCTCGACAGGGTGTGGGCTACACCTTC. Translated, it gives CASSSRQGVGYTF.

The V gene is TRBV28, the J gene TRBJ2-1, with D tentatively TRBD2 (6 bases). Germline-derived CDR1 and CDR2 are MDHEN and SYDVKM. Trimming took 3 bases from V and 4 from J, leaving 19 bases between them. The CDR3 has 17 amino acids. The CDR3 region is CASSLGTGTRFYNEQFF. CDR3 sequence (DNA): TGTGCCAGCAGTTTGGGGACCGGGACTCGCTTTTACAATGAGCAGTTCTTC.

J is TRBJ2-7 and V is TRBV5-1; possible D gene TRBD2, 5 bases. With 1 base removed from V and 1 base from J, the gap between germline ends came to 9 bases. This CDR3 is 14 amino acids long. Per the germline V gene, CDR1 is SGHRS and CDR2 is YFSETQ. The CDR3: CASSLRSDSYEQYF. In DNA form, the CDR3 reads TGCGCCAGCAGCTTGCGTAGCGATTCCTACGAGCAGTACTTC.